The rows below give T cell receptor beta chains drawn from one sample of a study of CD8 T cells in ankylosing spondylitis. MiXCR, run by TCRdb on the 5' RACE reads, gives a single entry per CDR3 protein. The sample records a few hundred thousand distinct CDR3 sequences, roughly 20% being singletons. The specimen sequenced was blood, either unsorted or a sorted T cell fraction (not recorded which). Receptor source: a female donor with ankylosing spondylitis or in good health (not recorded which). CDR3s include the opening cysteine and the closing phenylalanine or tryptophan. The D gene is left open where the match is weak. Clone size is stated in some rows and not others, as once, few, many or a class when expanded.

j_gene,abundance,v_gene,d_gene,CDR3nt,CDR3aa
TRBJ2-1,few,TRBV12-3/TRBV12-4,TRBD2,TGTGCCAGCAGTTTCACCCTCACGGCGGGAGTTTCCTACAATGAGCAGTTCTTC,CASSFTLTAGVSYNEQFF
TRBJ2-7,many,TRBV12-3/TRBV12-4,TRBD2,TGTGCCAGCAGTTTTGCGGGAGGGCCGTACGAGCAGTACTTC,CASSFAGGPYEQYF
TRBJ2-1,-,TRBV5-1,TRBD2,TGCGCCAGCAGCTTGGAGGCGGGAGCAATCTACAATGAGCAGTTCTTC,CASSLEAGAIYNEQFF
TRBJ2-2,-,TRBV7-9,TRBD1,TGTGCCAACTCAACAGGGGCGAACACCGGGGAGCTGTTTTTT,CANSTGANTGELFF
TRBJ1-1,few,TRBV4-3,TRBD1,TGCGCCAGCAGCCAAGCACAGGGGGCGGCTTTCTTT,CASSQAQGAAFF
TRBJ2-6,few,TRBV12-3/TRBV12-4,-,TGTGCCAGCAGACCCCGACAGGTTAACTCTGGGGCCAACGTCCTGACTTTC,CASRPRQVNSGANVLTF
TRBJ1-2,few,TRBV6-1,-,TGTGCCAGCAGTCCCCTCTGGAAAGCGTGGCATGGCTACACCTTC,CASSPLWKAWHGYTF
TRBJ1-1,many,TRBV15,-,TGTGCCACCAGCAGGGGCCCGAACACTGAAGCTTTCTTT,CATSRGPNTEAFF
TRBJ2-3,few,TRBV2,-,TGTGCCAACACCCTCACGGACACAGATACGCAGTATTTT,CANTLTDTDTQYF
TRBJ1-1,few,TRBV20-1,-,TGCAGTGCTCCACTTGGAGCAGGGGTTACTGAAGCTTTCTTT,CSAPLGAGVTEAFF
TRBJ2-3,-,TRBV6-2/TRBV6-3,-,TGTGCCAGCAGCCAGGAGGCCCGTACAGATACGCAGTATTTT,CASSQEARTDTQYF
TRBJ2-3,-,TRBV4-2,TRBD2,TGTGCCAGCAGCCAAATCCGATCCCCCCTACTAGCGGGAGGGGTAGATACGCAGTATTTT,CASSQIRSPLLAGGVDTQYF
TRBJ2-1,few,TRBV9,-,TGTGCCAGCAGCGCAACCCTGTCAGGGACAGAGCAGTTCTTC,CASSATLSGTEQFF
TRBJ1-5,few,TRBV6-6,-,TGTGCCACCTGGCCGGGGGGCAATCAGCCCCAGCATTTT,CATWPGGNQPQHF
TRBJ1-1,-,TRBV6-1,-,TGTGCCAGATTCCGGAGGGGCGCATTGTACACTGAAGCTTTCTTT,CARFRRGALYTEAFF
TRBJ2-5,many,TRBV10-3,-,TGTGCCATCAGTGCGGTCCGAGAGACCCAGTACTTC,CAISAVRETQYF
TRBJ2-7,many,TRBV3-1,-,TGTGCCAGCAGCCAATCGGCAGGGGCCTACTACGAGCAGTACTTC,CASSQSAGAYYEQYF
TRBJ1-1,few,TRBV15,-,TGTGCCACCAGCAGAAACCGACTCGACACTGAAGCTTTCTTT,CATSRNRLDTEAFF
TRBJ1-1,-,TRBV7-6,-,TGTGCCAGCAGCTTAGCCCTGGTGAACACTGAAGCTTTCTTT,CASSLALVNTEAFF
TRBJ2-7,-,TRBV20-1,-,TGCAGTGCTAGAGACCGTCGGCGGAGCTCCTACGAGCAGTACTTC,CSARDRRRSSYEQYF
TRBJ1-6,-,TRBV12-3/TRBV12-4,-,TGTGCCAGCAGTTTCTCCGGGAATAATTCACCCCTCCACTTT,CASSFSGNNSPLHF
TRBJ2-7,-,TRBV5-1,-,TGCGCCAGCAGCATAGGGTACGAGCAGTACTTC,CASSIGYEQYF
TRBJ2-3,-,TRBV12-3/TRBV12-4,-,TGTGCCAGCAGTTTGGAGGGGGGCGCGGCTGTTGGTACGCAGTATTTT,CASSLEGGAAVGTQYF
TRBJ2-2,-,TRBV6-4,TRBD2,TGTGCCAGCGGTAGCGGGAGTGGGACCGGGGAGCTGTTTTTT,CASGSGSGTGELFF
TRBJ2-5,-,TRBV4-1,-,TGCGCCAGCAGCCTACGACCCATCCGCCTCCAAGAGACCCAGTACTTC,CASSLRPIRLQETQYF
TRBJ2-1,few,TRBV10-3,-,TGTGCCATCAGTGAGTCGAGGTCCCCCTACAATGAGCAGTTCTTC,CAISESRSPYNEQFF
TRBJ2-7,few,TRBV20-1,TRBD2,TGCAGTGCTAGTGGGGCGGGAGGGATCTACGAGCAGTACTTC,CSASGAGGIYEQYF
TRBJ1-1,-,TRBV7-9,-,TGTGCCAGCAGCCCCTTTGGGGGTGGCACTGAAGCTTTCTTT,CASSPFGGGTEAFF
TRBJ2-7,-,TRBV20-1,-,TGCAGTGCTAGACAGGGGCTTGCCTACGAGCAGTACTTC,CSARQGLAYEQYF
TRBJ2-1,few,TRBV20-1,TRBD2,TGCAGTAGTGATAAGCTAGCGGGATTCAATGAGCAGTTCTTC,CSSDKLAGFNEQFF
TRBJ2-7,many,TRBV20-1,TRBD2,TGCAGTGCTAGGCGGCTCCGGGAGGACGAGCAGTACTTC,CSARRLREDEQYF
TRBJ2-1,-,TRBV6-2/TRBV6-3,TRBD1,TGTGCCAGCAGGACAGGGGGTAGCTACAATGAGCAGTTCTTC,CASRTGGSYNEQFF
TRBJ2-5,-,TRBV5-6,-,TGTGCCACCGCAGGAGGAAGGGAGACCCAGTACTTC,CATAGGRETQYF
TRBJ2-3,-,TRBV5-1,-,TGCGCCAGCAGCTTGGACACCGGTAGCACAGATACGCAGTATTTT,CASSLDTGSTDTQYF
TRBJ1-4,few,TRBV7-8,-,TGTGCCAGCAGCTCTCCTGGAGGAAAACTGTTTTTT,CASSSPGGKLFF
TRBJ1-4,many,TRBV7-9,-,TGTGCCAGCAGCTTAGCATCCGGGGATAATGAAAAACTGTTTTTT,CASSLASGDNEKLFF
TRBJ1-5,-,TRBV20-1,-,TGCAGTGCTAGGGGCAGGGGCGATCAGCCCCAGCATTTT,CSARGRGDQPQHF
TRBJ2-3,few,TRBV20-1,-,TGCAGTGGGAAACGGCTTGTGGCAGATACGCAGTATTTT,CSGKRLVADTQYF
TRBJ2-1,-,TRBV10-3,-,TGTGCCATCAGTGTTACGCCAGGGTTAGAGCAGTTCTTC,CAISVTPGLEQFF
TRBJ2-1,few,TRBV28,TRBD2,TGTGCCACCACCCCTCCAGGGACTAGACGCAATGAGCAGTTCTTC,CATTPPGTRRNEQFF
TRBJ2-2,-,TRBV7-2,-,TGTTCCAGCAGGATAGGGACGAACACCGGGGAGCTGTTTTTT,CSSRIGTNTGELFF
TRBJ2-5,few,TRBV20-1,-,TGCAGTGCTCCCCGCGGGCCGGGGCCAGGGGAGACCCAGTACTTC,CSAPRGPGPGETQYF
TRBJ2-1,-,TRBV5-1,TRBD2,TGCGCCAGCAGCTTAAGCGGGAGCGTCAACAATGAGCAGTTCTTC,CASSLSGSVNNEQFF
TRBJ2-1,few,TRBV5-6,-,TGTGCCAGCAGCCGCCTAGAGGGGACGAATGAGCAGTTCTTC,CASSRLEGTNEQFF
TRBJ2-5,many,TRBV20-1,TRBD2,TGCAGTGCCCTGATCGGGACTAGCAGTCGGGAGACCCAGTACTTC,CSALIGTSSRETQYF
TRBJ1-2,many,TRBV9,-,TGTGCCAGCAGCCTAGCTCCCAACCTTTACTATGGCTACACCTTC,CASSLAPNLYYGYTF
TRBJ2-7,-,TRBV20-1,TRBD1,TGCAGTGCTAGCAGCGACAGGGCTTACGAGCAGTACTTC,CSASSDRAYEQYF
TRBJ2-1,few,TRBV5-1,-,TGCGCCAGCAGCTTGGGACCCGGGCACGATGAGCAGTTCTTC,CASSLGPGHDEQFF
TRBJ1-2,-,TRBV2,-,TGTGCCAGCAGTGAAAACGTCCGGCTGGGCTACACCTTC,CASSENVRLGYTF
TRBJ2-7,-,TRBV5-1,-,TGCGCCAGCAGCATCTATAGCGGCTACGAGCAGTACTTC,CASSIYSGYEQYF